This is a list of T cell receptor beta chains from one sample in a study of cytomegalovirus exposure and HLA in healthy donors. Data came from immunoSEQ multiplex PCR; TCRdb stores just in-frame clones and leaves some out. The sample consists of about 120,000 clones, about 84% of them appearing once. The specimen was PBMCs. These receptors were obtained from a woman in her twenties or thirties in good health and CMV-seronegative. The CDR3 runs from the conserved cysteine through the conserved F or W. A D gene is named only where the DNA matches it firmly. Expanded clones get a size class; other rows say once, few or many, or leave the size out.

TRBJ1-1 TRBV5-4 once . CASSLGQRNTEAFF TGTGCCAGCAGCTTGGGACAGCGGAACACTGAAGCTTTCTTT
TRBJ2-1 TRBV19 . TRBD2 CASSKERGVSYNEQFF TGTGCCAGTAGTAAGGAGCGGGGGGTCTCCTACAATGAGCAGTTCTTC
TRBJ2-3 TRBV9 . . CASRPTGTYTDTQYF TGTGCCAGCAGACCTACAGGGACGTACACAGATACGCAGTATTTT
TRBJ1-5 TRBV7-2 . . CASSLEAGNNQPQHF TGTGCCAGCAGCTTAGAGGCAGGTAACAATCAGCCCCAGCATTTT
TRBJ2-1 TRBV12-5 . . CASGLGRVEQFF TGTGCTAGTGGTTTGGGGAGGGTCGAGCAGTTCTTC
TRBJ2-1 TRBV4-3 . . CASSQVLAPYNEQFF TGCGCCAGCAGCCAAGTATTAGCCCCCTACAATGAGCAGTTCTTC
TRBJ1-1 TRBV6-5 . . CASSSPRDNTEAFF TGTGCCAGCAGTTCCCCACGGGATAACACTGAAGCTTTCTTT
TRBJ2-1 TRBV13 . TRBD2 CASSARLAGGDNEQFF TGTGCCAGCAGCGCCCGACTAGCGGGGGGTGATAATGAGCAGTTCTTC
TRBJ1-2 TRBV19 few . CASSRQMYGYTF TGTGCCAGTAGTAGACAGATGTATGGCTACACCTTC
TRBJ2-7 TRBV19 . TRBD1 CASSPNDRVQYF TGTGCCAGTAGTCCCAACGACAGGGTACAGTACTTC
TRBJ1-2 TRBV5-6 . . CASSLLWASNYGYTF TGTGCCAGCAGCTTATTGTGGGCCTCAAACTATGGCTACACCTTC
TRBJ2-7 TRBV11-3 . . CASSLGHSYEQYF TGTGCCAGCAGCCTTGGACACTCCTACGAGCAGTACTTC
TRBJ1-5 TRBV6-6 . . CASSTQEAPGQPQHF TGTGCCAGCAGTACCCAGGAGGCCCCGGGGCAGCCCCAGCATTTT
TRBJ1-2 TRBV4-1 . TRBD1 CASSQGQGRGYTF TGCGCCAGCAGCCAAGGACAGGGTCGCGGCTACACCTTC
TRBJ2-5 TRBV7-9 . . CASSLLQGGAETQYF TGTGCCAGCAGCTTACTCCAGGGGGGCGCGGAGACCCAGTACTTC
TRBJ2-7 TRBV27 . . CASSLPGSYEQYF TGTGCCAGCAGTTTACCGGGCTCCTACGAGCAGTACTTC
TRBJ2-3 TRBV2 . TRBD2 CASNRGGSDTQYF TGTGCCAGCAACCGGGGGGGCTCGGATACGCAGTATTTT
TRBJ2-7 TRBV9 . . CASSRGRVTYEQYF TGTGCCAGCAGTCGCGGCAGGGTCACCTACGAGCAGTACTTC
TRBJ2-1 TRBV2 once TRBD2 CASQSGGLYNEQFF TGTGCCAGCCAGAGCGGGGGGTTGTACAATGAGCAGTTCTTC
TRBJ2-1 TRBV2 . TRBD2 CASSQTSGGTNEQFF TGTGCCAGCAGCCAGACTAGCGGGGGGACAAATGAGCAGTTCTTC